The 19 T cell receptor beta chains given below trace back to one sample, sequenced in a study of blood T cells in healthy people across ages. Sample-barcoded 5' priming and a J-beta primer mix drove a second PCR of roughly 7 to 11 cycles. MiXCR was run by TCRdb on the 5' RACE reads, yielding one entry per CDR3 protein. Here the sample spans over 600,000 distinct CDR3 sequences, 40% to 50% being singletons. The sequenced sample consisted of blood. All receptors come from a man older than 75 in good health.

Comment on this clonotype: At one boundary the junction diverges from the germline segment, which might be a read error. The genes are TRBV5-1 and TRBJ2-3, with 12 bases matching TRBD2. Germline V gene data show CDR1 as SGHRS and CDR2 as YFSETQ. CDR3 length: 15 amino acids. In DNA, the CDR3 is TGCGCCAGCACTAGCGGGGGGGCGAACACAGATACGCGGTATTTT. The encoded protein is CASTSGGANTDTRYF.

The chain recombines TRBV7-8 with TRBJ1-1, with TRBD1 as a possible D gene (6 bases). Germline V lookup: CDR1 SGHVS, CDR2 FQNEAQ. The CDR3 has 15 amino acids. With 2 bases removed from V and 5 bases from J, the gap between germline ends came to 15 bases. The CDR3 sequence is CASSLIQGGWTEAFF. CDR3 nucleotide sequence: TGTGCCAGCAGCTTAATACAGGGTGGTTGGACTGAAGCTTTCTTT.

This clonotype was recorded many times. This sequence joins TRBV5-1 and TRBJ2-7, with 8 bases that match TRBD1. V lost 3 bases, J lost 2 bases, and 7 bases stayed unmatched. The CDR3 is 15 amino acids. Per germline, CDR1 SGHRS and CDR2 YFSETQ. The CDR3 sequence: CASSWGTGPTYEQYF. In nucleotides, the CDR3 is TGCGCCAGCAGCTGGGGGACAGGACCGACCTACGAGCAGTACTTC. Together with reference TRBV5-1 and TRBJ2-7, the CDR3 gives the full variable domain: KAGVTQTPRYLIKTRGQQVTLSCSPISGHRSVSWYQQTPGQGLQFLFEYFSETQRNKGNFPGRFSGRQFSNSRSEMNVSTLELGDSALYLCASSWGTGPTYEQYFGPGTRLTVT.

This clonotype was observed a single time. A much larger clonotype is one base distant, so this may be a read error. CDR3 in amino acids: CASSLSTGLSPLHF. The CDR3 region has the DNA TGTGCCAGCAGCTTATCGACAGGGTTGTCACCCCTCCACTTT. V and J are TRBV7-9 and TRBJ1-6; 7 bases match TRBD1. The CDR3 length is 14 residues. Trimming took 2 bases from V and 10 from J; bases not matched to a gene: 5. The germline CDR1 and CDR2 sequences are SEHNR and FQNEAQ (reference sequence).

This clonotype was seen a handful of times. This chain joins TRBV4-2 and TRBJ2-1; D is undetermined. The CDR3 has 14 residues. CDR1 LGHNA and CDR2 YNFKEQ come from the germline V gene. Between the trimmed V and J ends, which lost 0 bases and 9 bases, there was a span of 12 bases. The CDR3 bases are TGTGCCAGCAGCCAAGATCCCCAAGAGAGTGAGCAGTTCTTC. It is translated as CASSQDPQESEQFF.

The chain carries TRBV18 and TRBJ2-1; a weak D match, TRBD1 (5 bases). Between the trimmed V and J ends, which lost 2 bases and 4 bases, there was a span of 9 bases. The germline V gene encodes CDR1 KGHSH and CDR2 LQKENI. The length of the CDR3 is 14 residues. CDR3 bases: TGTGCCAGCTCACCAGAACAGGAGTACAATGAGCAGTTCTTC. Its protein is CASSPEQEYNEQFF.

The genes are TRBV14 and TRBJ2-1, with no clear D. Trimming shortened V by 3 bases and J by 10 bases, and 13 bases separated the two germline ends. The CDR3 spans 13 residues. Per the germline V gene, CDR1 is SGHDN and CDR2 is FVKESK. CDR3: CASSHPFDREQFF. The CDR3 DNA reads TGTGCCAGCAGCCACCCATTCGACCGAGAGCAGTTCTTC. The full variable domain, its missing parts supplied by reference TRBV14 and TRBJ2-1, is EAGVTQFPSHSVIEKGQTVTLRCDPISGHDNLYWYRRVMGKEIKFLLHFVKESKQDESGMPNNRFLAERTGGTYSTLKVQPAELEDSGVYFCASSHPFDREQFFGPGTRLTVL.

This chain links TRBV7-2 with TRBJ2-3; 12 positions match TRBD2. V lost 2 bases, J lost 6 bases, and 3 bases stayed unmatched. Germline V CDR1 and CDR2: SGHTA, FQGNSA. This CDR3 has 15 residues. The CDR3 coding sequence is TGTGCCAGCAGCTTAAGCCTAGCGGGGGGGGATACGCAGTATTTT. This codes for CASSLSLAGGDTQYF. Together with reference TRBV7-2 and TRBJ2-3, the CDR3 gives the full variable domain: GAGVSQSPSNKVTEKGKDVELRCDPISGHTALYWYRQSLGQGLEFLIYFQGNSAPDKSGLPSDRFSAERTGGSVSTLTIQRTQQEDSAVYLCASSLSLAGGDTQYFGPGTRLTVL.

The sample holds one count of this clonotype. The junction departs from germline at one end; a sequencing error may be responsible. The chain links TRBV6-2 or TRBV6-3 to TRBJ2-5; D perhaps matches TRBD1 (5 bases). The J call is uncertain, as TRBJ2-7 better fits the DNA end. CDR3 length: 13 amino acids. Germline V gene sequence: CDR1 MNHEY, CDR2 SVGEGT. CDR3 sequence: CASKTVNSDEQYF. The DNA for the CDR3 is TGTGCCAGCAAGACAGTAAACTCCGACGAGCAGTACTTC.

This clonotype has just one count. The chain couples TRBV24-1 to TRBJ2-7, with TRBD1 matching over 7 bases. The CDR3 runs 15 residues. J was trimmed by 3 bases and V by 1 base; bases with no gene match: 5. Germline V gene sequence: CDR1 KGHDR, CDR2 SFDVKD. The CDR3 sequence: CATSDLGTENYEQYF. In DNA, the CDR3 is TGTGCCACCAGTGATTTAGGGACAGAGAACTACGAGCAGTACTTC.

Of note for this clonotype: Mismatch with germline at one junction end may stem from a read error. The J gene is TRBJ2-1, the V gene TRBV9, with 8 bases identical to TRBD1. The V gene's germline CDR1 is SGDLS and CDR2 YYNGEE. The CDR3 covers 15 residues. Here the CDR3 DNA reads TGTGCCAGCAGCGTTACAGGGGGTTCCTGCAATGAGCAGTTCTTC. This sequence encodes CASSVTGGSCNEQFF.

The CDR3 bases are TGTGCCAGCAGCTGGAGGACAGGGCATGGGAACACTGAAGCTTTCTTT. Residues: CASSWRTGHGNTEAFF. This rearrangement joins TRBV5-6 to TRBJ1-1, with TRBD1 matching 8 bases. V gave up 3 bases and J gave up 1 base; unmatched junction bases: 8. This CDR3 has 16 residues. Looked up from germline, CDR1 is SGHDT and CDR2 is YYEEEE.

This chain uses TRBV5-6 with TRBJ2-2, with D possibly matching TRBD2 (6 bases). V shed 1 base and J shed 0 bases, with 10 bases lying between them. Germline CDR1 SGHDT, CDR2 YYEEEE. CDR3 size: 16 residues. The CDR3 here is CASSLLGRSNTGELFF. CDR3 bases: TGTGCCAGCAGCTTGCTGGGGAGGTCGAACACCGGGGAGCTGTTTTTT.

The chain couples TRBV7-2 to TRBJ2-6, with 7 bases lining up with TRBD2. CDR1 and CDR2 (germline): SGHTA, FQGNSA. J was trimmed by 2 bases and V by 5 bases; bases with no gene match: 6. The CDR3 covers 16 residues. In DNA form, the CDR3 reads TGTGCCAGCAGCGTAACCACTAGCGCTGGGGCCAACGTCCTGACTTTC. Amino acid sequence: CASSVTTSAGANVLTF.

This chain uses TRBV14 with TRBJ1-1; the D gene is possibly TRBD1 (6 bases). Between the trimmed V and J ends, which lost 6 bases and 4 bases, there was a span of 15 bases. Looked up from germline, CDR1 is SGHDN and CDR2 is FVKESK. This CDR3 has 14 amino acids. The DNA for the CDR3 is TGTGCCAGCAGTCTACAGGGTGTAGTCACTGAAGCTTTCTTT. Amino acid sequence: CASSLQGVVTEAFF.

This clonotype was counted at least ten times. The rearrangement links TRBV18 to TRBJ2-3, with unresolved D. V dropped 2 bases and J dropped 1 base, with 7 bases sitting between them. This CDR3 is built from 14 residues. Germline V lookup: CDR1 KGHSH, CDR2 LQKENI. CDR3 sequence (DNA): TGTGCCAGCTCACCAACGACGGGCACAGATACGCAGTATTTT. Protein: CASSPTTGTDTQYF.

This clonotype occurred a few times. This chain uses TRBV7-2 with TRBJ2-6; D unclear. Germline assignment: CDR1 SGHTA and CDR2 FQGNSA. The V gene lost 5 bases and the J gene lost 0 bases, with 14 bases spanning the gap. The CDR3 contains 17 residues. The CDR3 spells CASSLAVWGSGANVLTF. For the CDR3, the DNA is TGTGCCAGCAGCCTGGCAGTTTGGGGCTCTGGGGCCAACGTCCTGACTTTC.

The DNA of the CDR3 is TGTGCCAGCAGCTTAGGCGGACAGAGCCTTGGCTACACCTTC. It encodes CASSLGGQSLGYTF. This chain joins TRBV7-2 and TRBJ1-2; D perhaps matches TRBD1 (6 bases). The CDR3 loop spans 14 amino acids. Germline CDR1 and CDR2: SGHTA and FQGNSA. V gave up 1 base and J gave up 7 bases, with 13 bases separating them.

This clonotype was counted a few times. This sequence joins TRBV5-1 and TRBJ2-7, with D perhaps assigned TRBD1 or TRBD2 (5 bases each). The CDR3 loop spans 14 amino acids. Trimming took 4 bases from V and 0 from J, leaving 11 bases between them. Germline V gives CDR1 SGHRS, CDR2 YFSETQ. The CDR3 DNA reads TGCGCCAGCAGCATGGGACCTCCCTCCTACGAGCAGTACTTC. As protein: CASSMGPPSYEQYF.